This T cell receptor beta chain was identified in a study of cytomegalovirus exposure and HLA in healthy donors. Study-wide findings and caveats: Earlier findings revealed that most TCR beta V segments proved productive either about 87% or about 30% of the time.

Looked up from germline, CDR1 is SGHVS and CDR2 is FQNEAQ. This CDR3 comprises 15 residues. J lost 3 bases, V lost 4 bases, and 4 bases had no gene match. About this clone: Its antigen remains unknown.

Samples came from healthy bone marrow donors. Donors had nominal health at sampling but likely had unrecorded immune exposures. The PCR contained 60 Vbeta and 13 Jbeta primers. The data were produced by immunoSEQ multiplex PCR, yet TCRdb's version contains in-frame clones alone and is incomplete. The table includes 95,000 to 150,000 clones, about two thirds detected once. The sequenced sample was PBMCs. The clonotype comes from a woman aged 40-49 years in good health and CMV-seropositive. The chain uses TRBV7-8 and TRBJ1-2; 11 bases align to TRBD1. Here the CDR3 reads CASSSGQGDYYGYTF. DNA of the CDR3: TGTGCCAGCAGCTCGGGACAGGGGGATTACTATGGCTACACCTTC.